This T cell receptor beta chain came from a study of T cells in Graves' hyperthyroidism and ophthalmopathy. Germline V lookup: CDR1 LGHDT, CDR2 YNNKEL (reference sequence). This CDR3 spans 15 amino acids. Diagnoses rested on clinical symptoms, serum thyroxine and TRAb, thyroid ultrasound and orbital computed tomography. General study results and limits: Also found in blood were most expanded thyroid clonotypes above 0.001.

About this clonotype itself: What it recognizes is unknown. With a much larger clone just one base away, this may be a read error.

The CDR3 regions of TCR beta were amplified from RNA transcripts. The primer set for the first-round RT-PCR of the TCR CDR3 was HTBI. TCRdb processed the multiplex PCR reads anew with MiXCR; each CDR3 protein has one entry. The table lists under 550,000 distinct CDR3 sequences, approximately 13% of them singletons. Input material: blood. This chain joins TRBV3-1 and TRBJ1-1; 9 bases are a match to TRBD1. The receptor was isolated from a woman aged 18-29 years with Graves' hyperthyroidism. The CDR3 here is CACSHRQGGNTEAFF. CDR3 in DNA: TGTGCCTGCAGCCACCGACAGGGGGGGAACACTGAAGCTTTCTTT. The full variable domain, its missing parts supplied by reference TRBV3-1 and TRBJ1-1, is DTAVSQTPKYLVTQMGNDKSIKCEQNLGHDTMYWYKQDSKKFLKIMFSYNNKELIINETVPNRFSPKSPDKAHLNLHINSLELGDSAVYFCACSHRQGGNTEAFFGQGTRLTVV.